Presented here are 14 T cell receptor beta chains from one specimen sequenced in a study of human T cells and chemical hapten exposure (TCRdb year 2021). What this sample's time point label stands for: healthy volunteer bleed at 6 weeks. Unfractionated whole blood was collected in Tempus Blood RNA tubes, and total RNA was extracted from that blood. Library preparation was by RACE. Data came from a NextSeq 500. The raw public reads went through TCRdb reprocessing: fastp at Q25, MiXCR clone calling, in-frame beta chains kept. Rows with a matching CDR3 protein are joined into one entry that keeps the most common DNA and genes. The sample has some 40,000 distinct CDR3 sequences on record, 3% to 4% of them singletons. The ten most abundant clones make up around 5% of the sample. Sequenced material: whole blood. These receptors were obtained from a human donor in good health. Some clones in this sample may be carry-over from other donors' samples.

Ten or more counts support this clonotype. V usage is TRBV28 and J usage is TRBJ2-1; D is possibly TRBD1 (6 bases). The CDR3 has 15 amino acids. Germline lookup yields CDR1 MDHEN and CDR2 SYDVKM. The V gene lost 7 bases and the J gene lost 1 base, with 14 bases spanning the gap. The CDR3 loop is CASIPGHLSYNEQFF. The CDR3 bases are TGTGCCAGCATCCCGGGACACCTATCCTACAATGAGCAGTTCTTC.

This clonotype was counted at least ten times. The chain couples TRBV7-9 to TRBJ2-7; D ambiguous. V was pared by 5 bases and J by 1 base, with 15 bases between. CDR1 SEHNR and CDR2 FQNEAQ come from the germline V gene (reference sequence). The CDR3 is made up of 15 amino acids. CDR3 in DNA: TGTGCCAGCAGCGGGCCCATGAAGGCTTCCTACGAGCAGTACTTC. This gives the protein CASSGPMKASYEQYF.

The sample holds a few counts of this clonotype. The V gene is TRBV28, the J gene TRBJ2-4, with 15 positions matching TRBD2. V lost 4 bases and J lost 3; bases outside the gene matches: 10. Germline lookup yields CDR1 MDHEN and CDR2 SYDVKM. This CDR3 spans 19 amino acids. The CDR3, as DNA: TGTGCCAGCAGTTCCCACCTGGGACTAGCGGGAGGTCACAAAAACATTCAGTACTTC. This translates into CASSSHLGLAGGHKNIQYF.

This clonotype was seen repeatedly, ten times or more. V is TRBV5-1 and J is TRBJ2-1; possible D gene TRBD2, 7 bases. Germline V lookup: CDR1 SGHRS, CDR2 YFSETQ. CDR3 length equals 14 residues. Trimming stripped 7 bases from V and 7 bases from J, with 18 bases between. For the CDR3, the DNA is TGCGCCAGCGGGAGAGGGGGGGGATGGAATGAGCAGTTCTTC. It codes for CASGRGGGWNEQFF.

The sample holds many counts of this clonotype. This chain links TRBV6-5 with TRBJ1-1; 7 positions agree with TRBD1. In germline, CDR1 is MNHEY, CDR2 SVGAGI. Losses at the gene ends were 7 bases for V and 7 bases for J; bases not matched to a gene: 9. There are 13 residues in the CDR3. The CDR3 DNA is TGTGCCAGCAACAGACAGGGAAGTGGTGAAGCTTTCTTT. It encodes CASNRQGSGEAFF.

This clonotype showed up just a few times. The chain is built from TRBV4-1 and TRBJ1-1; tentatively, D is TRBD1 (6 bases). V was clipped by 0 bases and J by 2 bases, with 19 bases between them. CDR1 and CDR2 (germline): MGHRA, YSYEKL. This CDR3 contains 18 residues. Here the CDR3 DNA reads TGCGCCAGCAGCCAAGAAGGAGGTGGACAGCGTCAAAACACTGAAGCTTTCTTT. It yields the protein CASSQEGGGQRQNTEAFF.

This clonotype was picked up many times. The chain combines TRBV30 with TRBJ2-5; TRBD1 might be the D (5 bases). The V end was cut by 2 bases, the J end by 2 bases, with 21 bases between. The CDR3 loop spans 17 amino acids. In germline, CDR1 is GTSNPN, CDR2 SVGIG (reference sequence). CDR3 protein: CAWSPRQIRQGQETQYF. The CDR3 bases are TGTGCCTGGAGTCCCCGGCAGATTAGGCAGGGACAAGAGACCCAGTACTTC.

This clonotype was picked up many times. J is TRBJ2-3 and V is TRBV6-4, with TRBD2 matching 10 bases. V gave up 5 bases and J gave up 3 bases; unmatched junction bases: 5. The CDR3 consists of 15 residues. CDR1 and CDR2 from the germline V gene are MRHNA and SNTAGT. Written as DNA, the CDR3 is TGTGCCAGCAGTTTAGCGGGAGGAGGAACAGATACGCAGTATTTT. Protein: CASSLAGGGTDTQYF.

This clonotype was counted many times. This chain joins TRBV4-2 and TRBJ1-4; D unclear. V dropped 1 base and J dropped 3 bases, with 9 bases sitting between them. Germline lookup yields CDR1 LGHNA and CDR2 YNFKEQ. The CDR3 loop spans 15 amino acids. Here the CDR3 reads CASSQVGLANEKLFF. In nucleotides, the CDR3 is TGTGCCAGCAGCCAAGTGGGGTTGGCTAATGAAAAACTGTTTTTT.

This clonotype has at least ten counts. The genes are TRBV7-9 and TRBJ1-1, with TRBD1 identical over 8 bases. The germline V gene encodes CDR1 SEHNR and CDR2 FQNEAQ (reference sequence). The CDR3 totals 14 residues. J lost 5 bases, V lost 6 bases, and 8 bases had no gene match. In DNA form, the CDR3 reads TGTGCCAGCAGTTACCCCACAGGGGGAACTGAAGCTTTCTTT. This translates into CASSYPTGGTEAFF.

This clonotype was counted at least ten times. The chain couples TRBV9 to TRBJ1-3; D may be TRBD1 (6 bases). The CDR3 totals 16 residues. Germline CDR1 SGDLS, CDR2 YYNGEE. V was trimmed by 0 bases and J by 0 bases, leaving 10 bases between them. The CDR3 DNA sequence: TGTGCCAGCAGCGTAGGACAGGTCGTCTCTGGAAACACCATATATTTT. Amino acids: CASSVGQVVSGNTIYF.

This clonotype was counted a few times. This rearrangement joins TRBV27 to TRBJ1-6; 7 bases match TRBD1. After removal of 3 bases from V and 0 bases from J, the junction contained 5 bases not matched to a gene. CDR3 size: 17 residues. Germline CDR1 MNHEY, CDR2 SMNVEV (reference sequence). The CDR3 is CASSFSQGSSYNSPLHF. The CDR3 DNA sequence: TGTGCCAGCAGTTTCTCACAGGGGAGCTCCTATAATTCACCCCTCCACTTT.

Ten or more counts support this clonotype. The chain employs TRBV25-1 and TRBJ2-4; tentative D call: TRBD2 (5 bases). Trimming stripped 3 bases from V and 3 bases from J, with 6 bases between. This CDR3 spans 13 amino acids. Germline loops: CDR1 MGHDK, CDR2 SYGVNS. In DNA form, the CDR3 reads TGTGCCAGCAGTGAGCGGGTCAAAAACATTCAGTACTTC. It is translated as CASSERVKNIQYF.

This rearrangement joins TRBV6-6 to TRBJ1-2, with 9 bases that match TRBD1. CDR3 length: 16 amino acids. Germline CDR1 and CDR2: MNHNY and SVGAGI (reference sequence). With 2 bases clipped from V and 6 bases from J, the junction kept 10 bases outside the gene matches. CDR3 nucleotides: TGTGCCAGCAGTTACACCCGACAGGGGGGTCGACATGGCTACACCTTC. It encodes CASSYTRQGGRHGYTF.